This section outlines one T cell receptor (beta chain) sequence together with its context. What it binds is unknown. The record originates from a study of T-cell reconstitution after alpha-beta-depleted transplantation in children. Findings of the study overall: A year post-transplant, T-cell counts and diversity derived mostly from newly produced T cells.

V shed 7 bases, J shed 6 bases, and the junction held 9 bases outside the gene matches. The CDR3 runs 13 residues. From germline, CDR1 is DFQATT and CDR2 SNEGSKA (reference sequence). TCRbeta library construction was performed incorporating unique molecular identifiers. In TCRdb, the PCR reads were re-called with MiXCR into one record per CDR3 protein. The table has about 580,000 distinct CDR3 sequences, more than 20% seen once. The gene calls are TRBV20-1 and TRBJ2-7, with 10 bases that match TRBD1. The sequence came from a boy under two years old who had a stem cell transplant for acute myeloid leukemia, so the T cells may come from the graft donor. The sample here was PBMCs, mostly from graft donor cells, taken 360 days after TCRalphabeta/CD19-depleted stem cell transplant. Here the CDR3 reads CSVNGQGGTEQYF. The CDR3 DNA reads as TGCAGTGTAAACGGACAGGGGGGGACCGAGCAGTACTTC.